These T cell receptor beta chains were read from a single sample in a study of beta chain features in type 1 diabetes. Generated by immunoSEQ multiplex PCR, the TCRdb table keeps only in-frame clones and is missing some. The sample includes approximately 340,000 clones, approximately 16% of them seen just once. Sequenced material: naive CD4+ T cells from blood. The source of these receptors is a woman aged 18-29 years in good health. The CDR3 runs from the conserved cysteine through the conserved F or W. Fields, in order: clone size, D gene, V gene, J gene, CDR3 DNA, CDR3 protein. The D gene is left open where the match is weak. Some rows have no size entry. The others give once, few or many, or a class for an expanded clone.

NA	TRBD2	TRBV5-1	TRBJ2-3	TGCGCCAGCAGCTTGTGGTCTAGCGGGAGTCCAGATACGCAGTATTTT	CASSLWSSGSPDTQYF
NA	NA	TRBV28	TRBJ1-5	TGTGCCAGCAGTACAGGCAATCAGCCCCAGCATTTT	CASSTGNQPQHF
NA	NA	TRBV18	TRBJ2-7	TGTGCCAGCCAGGAAGGGGGGGTATACTACGAGCAGTACTTC	CASQEGGVYYEQYF
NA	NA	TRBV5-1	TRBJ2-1	TGCGCCAGCAGCCGCCCGAGCTCCTACAATGAGCAGTTCTTC	CASSRPSSYNEQFF
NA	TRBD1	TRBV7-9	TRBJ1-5	TGTGCCAGCAGCTTAGAGGTCGGGACAGGGGGAATCAATCAGCCCCAGCATTTT	CASSLEVGTGGINQPQHF
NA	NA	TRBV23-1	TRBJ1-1	TGCGCCAGTGTAACAGGGAGCACTGAAGCTTTCTTT	CASVTGSTEAFF
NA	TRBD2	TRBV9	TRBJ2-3	TGTGCCAGCAGCGTAGGGACTAGAGGGAGAGATACGCAGTATTTT	CASSVGTRGRDTQYF
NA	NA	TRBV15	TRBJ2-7	TGTGCCACCAGCAGAGATGCGGCGGGCGAGCAGTACTTC	CATSRDAAGEQYF
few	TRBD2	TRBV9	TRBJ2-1	TGTGCCAGCAGCGTAGGATCGCTAGCGGGAGGTGTAGGCGAGCAGTTCTTC	CASSVGSLAGGVGEQFF
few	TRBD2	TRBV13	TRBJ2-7	TGTGCCAGCAGCTTGGATCGACTAGCGGGAGCTTCGTACGAGCAGTACTTC	CASSLDRLAGASYEQYF
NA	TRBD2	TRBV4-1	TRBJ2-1	TGCGCCAGCAGCCGAGGGGGACTAGCGGATGGAAGTTGGAATGAGCAGTTCTTC	CASSRGGLADGSWNEQFF
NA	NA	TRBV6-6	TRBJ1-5	TGTGCCAGCAGTTTAGGCAATCAGCCCCAGCATTTT	CASSLGNQPQHF
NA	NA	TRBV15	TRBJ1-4	TGTGCCACCAGCAGAGATCGAATGCGGCGGGAAAAACTGTTTTTT	CATSRDRMRREKLFF
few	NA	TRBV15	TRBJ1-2	TGTGCCACCACCGGGCGGGCATATGGCTACACCTTC	CATTGRAYGYTF
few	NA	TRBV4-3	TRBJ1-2	TGCGCCAGCAGCCAAGATTTCGGGGGGGCGGGCGGCTACACCTTC	CASSQDFGGAGGYTF
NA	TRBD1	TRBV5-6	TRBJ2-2	TGTGCCAGCAGCTTGATAAAAAGGTCGGGACAGGGTGTAACCGGGGAGCTGTTTTTT	CASSLIKRSGQGVTGELFF
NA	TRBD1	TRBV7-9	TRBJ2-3	TGTGCCAGCAGCTTAGGTCTCGGGACAGGGAACACAGATACGCAGTATTTT	CASSLGLGTGNTDTQYF
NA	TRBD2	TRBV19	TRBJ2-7	TGTGCCAGTAGTACCGCCAGGGCGGGGGACTACGAGCAGTACTTC	CASSTARAGDYEQYF
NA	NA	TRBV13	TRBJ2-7	TGTGCCAGCAGCCCCAATGGGGGGAGCTCTAACGAGCAGTACTTC	CASSPNGGSSNEQYF
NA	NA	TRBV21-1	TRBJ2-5	TGTGCCAGCAGCAAAGCGCAGTTCAAGTACTTC	CASSKAQFKYF
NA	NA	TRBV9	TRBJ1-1	TGTGCCAGCAGCGTAGCAGGGAGGGCTGAAGCTTTCTTT	CASSVAGRAEAFF
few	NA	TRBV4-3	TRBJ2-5	TGCGCCAGCAGCCAAGAACAAAGAGAGACCCAGTACTTC	CASSQEQRETQYF